There are a few counts of the clone carrying this TCR beta chain. Its antigen is currently unknown. Germline-derived CDR1 and CDR2 are MNHEY and SMNVEV (reference sequence). There are 18 residues in the CDR3. The J segment lost 9 bases and the V segment lost 2 bases, leaving 14 bases of the junction unmatched. The data derive from a study of identical twins. Findings and limits, study-wide: Memory repertoires showed no such pattern, whereas abundant cord blood beta clonotypes carried fewer insertions. Models underestimated out-of-frame TCR alpha sharing in monozygotic twins.

TCRdb ran MiXCR on the 5' RACE reads and lists one entry per CDR3 protein. This sample has 300,000 to 350,000 distinct CDR3 sequences, with about 12% found just once. The sample was also reused in another study, on yellow fever vaccine responses in identical twins.

The specimen sequenced was CD8+ T cells sorted from blood. The TCR sequence derives from a woman under 30 in good health. V gene TRBV27 combines with J gene TRBJ2-1; 12 nucleotides align to TRBD2. Here the CDR3 reads CASSLGPTSGSIRGEQFF. The DNA of the CDR3 is TGTGCCAGCAGTTTAGGTCCGACTAGCGGGAGCATCAGGGGTGAGCAGTTCTTC.